Listed here are 7 T cell receptor beta chains from one sample, sequenced in a study of early T cells in non-severe SARS-CoV-2 infection. Each CDR3 protein gets one entry after TCRdb re-called the 5' RACE reads with MiXCR. The top ten hold 5.1% of the sample, which has more than 80,000 distinct CDR3 sequences, approximately 11% seen once. Specimen: whole blood. These receptor sequences come from an adult who was a healthcare worker with PCR-confirmed SARS-CoV-2 infection or an uninfected control (not recorded which).

CDR3 residues: CSVDRGGRPQETQYF. For the CDR3, the DNA is TGCAGCGTTGATAGGGGGGGCCGACCCCAAGAGACCCAGTACTTC. The chain couples TRBV29-1 to TRBJ2-5; tentatively, D is TRBD2 (7 bases). Looked up from germline, CDR1 is SQVTM and CDR2 is ANQGSEA. This CDR3 comprises 15 residues. V shed 3 bases and J shed 1 base, with 15 bases lying between them.

This clonotype was seen only a few times. The chain is built from TRBV27 and TRBJ2-3, with D hard to call. The CDR3 covers 16 residues. V was clipped by 0 bases and J by 2 bases, with 12 bases between them. Germline assignment: CDR1 MNHEY and CDR2 SMNVEV (reference sequence). CDR3 nucleotide sequence: TGTGCCAGCAGTTTATCGCCCAGCTCCGTCACAGATACGCAGTATTTT. Translating gives CASSLSPSSVTDTQYF.

This clonotype was picked up many times. V usage is TRBV6-5 and J usage is TRBJ2-5, with a tentative D call TRBD2 (6 bases). Per germline, CDR1 MNHEY and CDR2 SVGAGI. The CDR3 is 17 amino acids. Trimming removed 2 bases at V and 2 bases at J, with 18 bases between. CDR3 sequence (DNA): TGTGCCAGCAGTTACGTTCGCGGGTTAGCGGTTCAAGAGACCCAGTACTTC. Translation: CASSYVRGLAVQETQYF.

The V gene is TRBV5-1, the J gene TRBJ1-1, with 11 bases matching TRBD1. J lost 4 bases, V lost 0 bases, and 2 bases had no gene match. CDR1 is SGHRS and CDR2 is YFSETQ in the germline V gene. The CDR3 is 15 amino acids. This CDR3 is CASSLGTGGGTEAFF. CDR3 nucleotides: TGCGCCAGCAGCTTGGGGACAGGGGGCGGCACTGAAGCTTTCTTT.

The chain joins TRBV5-6 to TRBJ2-1; D gene unclear. The CDR3 runs to 15 residues. The ends were cut back, 3 bases at V and 4 bases at J, with 14 bases in the middle. In germline, CDR1 is SGHDT, CDR2 YYEEEE. CDR3 nucleotides: TGTGCCAGCAGCTCCGACCCTTTTGGTTACAATGAGCAGTTCTTC. Translation gives CASSSDPFGYNEQFF.

The chain combines TRBV19 with TRBJ1-5; D is ambiguous. Looked up from germline, CDR1 is LNHDA and CDR2 is SQIVND (reference sequence). The CDR3 sequence is 12 residues long. Trimming pared 5 bases from V and 11 bases from J, leaving 13 bases between. The CDR3 region has the DNA TGTGCCAGTAGTTCTGGAAGTTGGGCCCAGCATTTT. This gives the protein CASSSGSWAQHF. Together with reference TRBV19 and TRBJ1-5, the CDR3 gives the full variable domain: DGGITQSPKYLFRKEGQNVTLSCEQNLNHDAMYWYRQDPGQGLRLIYYSQIVNDFQKGDIAEGYSVSREKKESFPLTVTSAQKNPTAFYLCASSSGSWAQHFGDGTRLSIL.

This clonotype came up many times. The rearrangement links TRBV11-2 to TRBJ2-3; 11 bases agree with TRBD2. J lost 3 bases, V lost 3 bases, and 5 bases had no gene match. The germline CDR1 and CDR2 sequences are SGHAT and FQNNGV. CDR3 length: 16 amino acids. The CDR3 bases are TGTGCCAGCAGCTTGGGGACTAGCGGTTTGACAGATACGCAGTATTTT. Its protein product is CASSLGTSGLTDTQYF.